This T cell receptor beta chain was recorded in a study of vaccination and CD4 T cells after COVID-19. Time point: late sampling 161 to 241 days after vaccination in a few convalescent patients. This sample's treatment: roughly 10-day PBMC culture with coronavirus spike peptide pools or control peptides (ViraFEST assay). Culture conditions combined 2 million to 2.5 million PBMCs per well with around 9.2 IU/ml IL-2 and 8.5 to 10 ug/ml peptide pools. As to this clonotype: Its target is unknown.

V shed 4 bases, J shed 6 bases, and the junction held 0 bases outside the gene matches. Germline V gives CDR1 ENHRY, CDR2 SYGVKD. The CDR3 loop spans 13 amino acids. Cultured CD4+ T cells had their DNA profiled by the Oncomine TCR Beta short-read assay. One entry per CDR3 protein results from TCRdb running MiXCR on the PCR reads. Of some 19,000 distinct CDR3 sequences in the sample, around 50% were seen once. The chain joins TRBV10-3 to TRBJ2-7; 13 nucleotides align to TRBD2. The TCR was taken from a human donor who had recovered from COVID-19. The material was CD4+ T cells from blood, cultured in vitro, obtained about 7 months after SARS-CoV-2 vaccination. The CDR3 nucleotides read TGTGCCATCAGTGGACTAGCGGGAGGCGAGCAGTACTTC. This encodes CAISGLAGGEQYF.